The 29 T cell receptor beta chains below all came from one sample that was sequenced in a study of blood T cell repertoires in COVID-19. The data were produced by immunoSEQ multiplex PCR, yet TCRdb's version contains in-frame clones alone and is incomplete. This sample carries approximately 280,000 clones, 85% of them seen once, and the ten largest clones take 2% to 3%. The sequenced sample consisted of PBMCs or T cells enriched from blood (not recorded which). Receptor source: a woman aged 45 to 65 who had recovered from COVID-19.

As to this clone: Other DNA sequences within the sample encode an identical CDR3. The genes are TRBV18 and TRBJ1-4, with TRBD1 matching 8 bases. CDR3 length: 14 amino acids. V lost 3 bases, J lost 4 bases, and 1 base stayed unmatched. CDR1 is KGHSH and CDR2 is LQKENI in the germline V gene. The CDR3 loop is CASSPGQGNEKLFF. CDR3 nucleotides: TGTGCCAGCTCACCTGGACAGGGTAATGAAAAACTGTTTTTT. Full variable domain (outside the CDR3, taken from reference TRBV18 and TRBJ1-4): NAGVMQNPRHLVRRRGQEARLRCSPMKGHSHVYWYRQLPEEGLKFMVYLQKENIIDESGMPKERFSAEFPKEGPSILRIQQVVRGDSAAYFCASSPGQGNEKLFFGSGTQLSVL.

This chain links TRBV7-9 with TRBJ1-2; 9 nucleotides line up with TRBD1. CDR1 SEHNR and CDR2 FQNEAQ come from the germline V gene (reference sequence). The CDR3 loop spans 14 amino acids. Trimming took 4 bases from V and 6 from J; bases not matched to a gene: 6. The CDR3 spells CASSSGQGEDGYTF. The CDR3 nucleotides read TGTGCCAGCAGCTCGGGACAGGGTGAGGATGGCTACACCTTC.

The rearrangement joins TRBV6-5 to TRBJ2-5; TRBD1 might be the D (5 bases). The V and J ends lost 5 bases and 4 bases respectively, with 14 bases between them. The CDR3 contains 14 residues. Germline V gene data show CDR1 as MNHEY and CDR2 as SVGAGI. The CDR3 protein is CASSHIGAPETQYF. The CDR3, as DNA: TGTGCCAGCAGTCACATAGGGGCCCCAGAGACCCAGTACTTC.

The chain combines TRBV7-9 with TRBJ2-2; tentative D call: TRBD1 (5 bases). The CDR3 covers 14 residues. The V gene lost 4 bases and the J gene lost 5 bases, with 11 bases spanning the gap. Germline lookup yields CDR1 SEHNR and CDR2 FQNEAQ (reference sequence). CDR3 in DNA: TGTGCCAGCAGCTCGACAGCCCGTACCGGGGAGCTGTTTTTT. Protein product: CASSSTARTGELFF.

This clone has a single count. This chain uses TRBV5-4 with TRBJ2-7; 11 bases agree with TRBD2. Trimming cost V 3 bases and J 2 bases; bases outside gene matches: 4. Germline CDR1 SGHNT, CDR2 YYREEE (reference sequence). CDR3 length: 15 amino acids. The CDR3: CASSSGTSGTYEQYF. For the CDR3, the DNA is TGTGCCAGCAGCTCAGGGACTAGCGGAACCTACGAGCAGTACTTC.

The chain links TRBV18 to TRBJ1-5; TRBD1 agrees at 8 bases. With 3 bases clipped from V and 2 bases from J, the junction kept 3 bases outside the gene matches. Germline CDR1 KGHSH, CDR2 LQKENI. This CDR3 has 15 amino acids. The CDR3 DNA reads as TGTGCCAGCTCACCCCAGGGACAGGGCAATCAGCCCCAGCATTTT. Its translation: CASSPQGQGNQPQHF. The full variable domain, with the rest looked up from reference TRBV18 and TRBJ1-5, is NAGVMQNPRHLVRRRGQEARLRCSPMKGHSHVYWYRQLPEEGLKFMVYLQKENIIDESGMPKERFSAEFPKEGPSILRIQQVVRGDSAAYFCASSPQGQGNQPQHFGDGTRLSIL.

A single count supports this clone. The CDR3 sequence: CASSLTGQGQLNEKLFF. The CDR3 nucleotides are TGCGCCAGCAGCTTGACCGGGCAGGGACAGCTTAATGAAAAACTGTTTTTT. The rearrangement joins TRBV5-1 to TRBJ1-4; 7 bases fit TRBD1. The CDR3 is 17 amino acids. Germline lookup yields CDR1 SGHRS and CDR2 YFSETQ. The V and J ends lost 1 base and 4 bases, in that order; junction bases with no gene match: 10.

In DNA form, the CDR3 reads TGTGCCAGCAGCTTTGAGGGAAACTATGGCTACACCTTC. Its translation is CASSFEGNYGYTF. The chain has TRBV5-5 and TRBJ1-2, with no clear D. Germline-derived CDR1 and CDR2 are SGHKS and YYEKEE (reference sequence). This CDR3 comprises 13 residues. V was trimmed by 2 bases and J by 2 bases, leaving 7 bases between them.

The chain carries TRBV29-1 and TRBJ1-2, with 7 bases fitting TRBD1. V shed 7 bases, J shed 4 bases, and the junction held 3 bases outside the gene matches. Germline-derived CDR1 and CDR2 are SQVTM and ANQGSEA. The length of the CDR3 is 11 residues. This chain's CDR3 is CSAWDSYGYTF. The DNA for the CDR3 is TGCAGCGCTTGGGACAGCTATGGCTACACCTTC.

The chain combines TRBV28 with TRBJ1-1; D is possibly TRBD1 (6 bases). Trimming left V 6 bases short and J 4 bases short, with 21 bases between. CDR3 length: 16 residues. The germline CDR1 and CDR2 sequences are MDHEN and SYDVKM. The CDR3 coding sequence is TGTGCCAGCAGATCCCCCGGGACATCGCGGAGCACTGAAGCTTTCTTT. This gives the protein CASRSPGTSRSTEAFF.

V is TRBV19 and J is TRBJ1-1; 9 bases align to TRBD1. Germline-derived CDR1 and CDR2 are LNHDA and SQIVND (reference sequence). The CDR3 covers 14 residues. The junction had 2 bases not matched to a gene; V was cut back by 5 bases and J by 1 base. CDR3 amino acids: CASSVDRGNTEAFF. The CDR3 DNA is TGTGCCAGTAGTGTGGACAGGGGGAACACTGAAGCTTTCTTT.

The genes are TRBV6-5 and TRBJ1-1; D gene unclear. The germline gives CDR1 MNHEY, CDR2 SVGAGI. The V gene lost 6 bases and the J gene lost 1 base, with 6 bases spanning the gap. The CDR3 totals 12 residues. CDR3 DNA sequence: TGTGCCAGCAGCGGGTCGAACACTGAAGCTTTCTTT. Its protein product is CASSGSNTEAFF.

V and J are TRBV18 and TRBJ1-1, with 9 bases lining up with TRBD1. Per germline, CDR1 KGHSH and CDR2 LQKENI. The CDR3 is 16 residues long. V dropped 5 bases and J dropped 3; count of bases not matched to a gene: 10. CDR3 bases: TGTGCCAGCTCAGCCTCACAGGGGGCGGGGGACACTGAAGCTTTCTTT. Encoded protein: CASSASQGAGDTEAFF.

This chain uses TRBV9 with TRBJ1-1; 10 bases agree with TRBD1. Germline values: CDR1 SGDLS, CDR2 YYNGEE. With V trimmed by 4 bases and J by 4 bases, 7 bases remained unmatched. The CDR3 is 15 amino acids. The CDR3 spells CASSKTGTGVTEAFF. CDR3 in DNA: TGTGCCAGCAGCAAAACCGGGACAGGGGTCACTGAAGCTTTCTTT.

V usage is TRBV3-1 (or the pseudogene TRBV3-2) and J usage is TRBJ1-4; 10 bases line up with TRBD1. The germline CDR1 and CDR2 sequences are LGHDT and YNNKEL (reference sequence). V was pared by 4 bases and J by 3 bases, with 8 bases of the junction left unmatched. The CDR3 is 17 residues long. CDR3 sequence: CASSRRQGAYANEKLFF. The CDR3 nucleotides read TGTGCCAGCAGCCGTAGACAGGGGGCGTATGCTAATGAAAAACTGTTTTTT.

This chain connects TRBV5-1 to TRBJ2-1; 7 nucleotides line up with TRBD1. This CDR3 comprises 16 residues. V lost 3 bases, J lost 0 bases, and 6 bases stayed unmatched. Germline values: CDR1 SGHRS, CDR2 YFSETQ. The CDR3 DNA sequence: TGCGCCAGCAGCTCCTTAACAGGGGACTCCTACAATGAGCAGTTCTTC. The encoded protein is CASSSLTGDSYNEQFF.

CDR3 loop: CASWDRERGYGYTF. Written as DNA, the CDR3 is TGTGCCAGTTGGGACAGGGAACGGGGGTATGGCTACACCTTC. This chain joins TRBV28 and TRBJ1-2; 9 nucleotides line up with TRBD1. This CDR3 is built from 14 residues. The V gene's germline CDR1 is MDHEN and CDR2 SYDVKM. V shed 9 bases, J shed 5 bases, and the junction held 10 bases outside the gene matches.

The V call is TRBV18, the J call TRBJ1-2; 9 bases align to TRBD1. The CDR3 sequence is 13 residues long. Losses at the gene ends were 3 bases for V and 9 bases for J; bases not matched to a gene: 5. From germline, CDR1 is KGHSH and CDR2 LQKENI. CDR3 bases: TGTGCCAGCTCACCTGGGACAGGGTATCGCTACACCTTC. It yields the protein CASSPGTGYRYTF.

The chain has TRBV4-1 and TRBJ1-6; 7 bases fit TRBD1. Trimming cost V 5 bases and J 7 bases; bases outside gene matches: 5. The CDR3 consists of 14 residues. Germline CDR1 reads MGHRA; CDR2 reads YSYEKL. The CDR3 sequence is CASSRDSGNSPLHF. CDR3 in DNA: TGCGCCAGCAGCAGGGACAGCGGGAATTCACCCCTCCACTTT.

CDR3 amino acids: CASSLTGRHTQYF. The CDR3 DNA sequence: TGCGCCAGCAGCTTGACAGGGCGCCATACGCAGTATTTT. This chain uses TRBV5-1 with TRBJ2-3; a possible D gene is TRBD1 (6 bases). The V gene's germline CDR1 is SGHRS and CDR2 YFSETQ. This CDR3 region has 13 residues. V was shortened by 1 base and J by 7 bases, with 10 bases between the two germline ends.

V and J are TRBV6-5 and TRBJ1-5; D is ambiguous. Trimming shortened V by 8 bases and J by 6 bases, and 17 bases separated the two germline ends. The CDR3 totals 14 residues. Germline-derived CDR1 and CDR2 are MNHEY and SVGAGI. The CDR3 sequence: CASRLPQSGQPQHF. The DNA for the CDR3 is TGTGCCAGCCGGTTGCCACAATCGGGTCAGCCCCAGCATTTT.

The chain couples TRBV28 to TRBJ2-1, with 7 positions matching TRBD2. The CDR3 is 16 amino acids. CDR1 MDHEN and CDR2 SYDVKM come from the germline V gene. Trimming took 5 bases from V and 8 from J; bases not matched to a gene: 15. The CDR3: CASSVYSTRLAYEQFF. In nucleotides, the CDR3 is TGTGCCAGCAGTGTCTATTCCACAAGACTAGCCTATGAGCAGTTCTTC.

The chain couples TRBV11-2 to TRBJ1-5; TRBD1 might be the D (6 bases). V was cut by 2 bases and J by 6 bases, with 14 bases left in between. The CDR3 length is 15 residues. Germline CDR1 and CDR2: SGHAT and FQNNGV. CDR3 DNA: TGTGCCAGCAGCTTATATGGGGGCGCCGGTCAGCCCCAGCATTTT. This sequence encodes CASSLYGGAGQPQHF.

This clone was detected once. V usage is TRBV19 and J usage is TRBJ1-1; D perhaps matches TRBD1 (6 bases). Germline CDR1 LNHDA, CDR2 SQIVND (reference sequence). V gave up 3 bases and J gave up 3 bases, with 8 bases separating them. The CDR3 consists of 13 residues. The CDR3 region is CASSMGADTEAFF. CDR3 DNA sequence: TGTGCCAGTAGTATGGGGGCGGACACTGAAGCTTTCTTT.

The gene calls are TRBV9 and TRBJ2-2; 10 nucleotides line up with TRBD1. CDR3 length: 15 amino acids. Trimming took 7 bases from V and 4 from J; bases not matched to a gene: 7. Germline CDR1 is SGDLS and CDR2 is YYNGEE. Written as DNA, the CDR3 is TGTGCCAGCCGACAGGGGGCGCGCAGCACCGGGGAGCTGTTTTTT. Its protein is CASRQGARSTGELFF.

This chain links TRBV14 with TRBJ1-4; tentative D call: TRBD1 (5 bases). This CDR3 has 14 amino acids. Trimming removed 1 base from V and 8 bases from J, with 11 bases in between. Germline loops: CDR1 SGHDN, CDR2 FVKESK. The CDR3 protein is CASSQGTRGEKLFF. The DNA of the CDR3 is TGTGCCAGCAGCCAAGGGACACGTGGGGAAAAACTGTTTTTT.

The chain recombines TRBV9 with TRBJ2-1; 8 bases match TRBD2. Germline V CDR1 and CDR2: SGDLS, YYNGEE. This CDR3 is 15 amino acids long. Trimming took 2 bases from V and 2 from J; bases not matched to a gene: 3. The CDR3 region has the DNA TGTGCCAGCAGCGTCAGCGGGAGAGCCTACAATGAGCAGTTCTTC. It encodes CASSVSGRAYNEQFF.

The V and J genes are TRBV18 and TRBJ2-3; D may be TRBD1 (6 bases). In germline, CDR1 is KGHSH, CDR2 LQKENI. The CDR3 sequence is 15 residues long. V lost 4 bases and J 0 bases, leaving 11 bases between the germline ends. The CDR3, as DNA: TGTGCCAGCTCACGAAGAACAGGGAGCACAGATACGCAGTATTTT. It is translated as CASSRRTGSTDTQYF.

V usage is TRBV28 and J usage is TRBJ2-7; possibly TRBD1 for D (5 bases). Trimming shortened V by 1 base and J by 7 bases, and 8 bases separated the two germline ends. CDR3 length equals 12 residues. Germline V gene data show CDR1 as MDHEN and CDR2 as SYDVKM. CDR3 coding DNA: TGTGCCAGCAGTTTATCAGGGTTTGAGCAGTACTTC. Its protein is CASSLSGFEQYF.